Shown below are 11 T cell receptor beta chains from a single sample sequenced in a study of blood T cell repertoires in COVID-19. Measured with immunoSEQ multiplex PCR; TCRdb has only the in-frame clones, and not every one. The sample has some 300,000 clones; nearly 90% are singletons. Sequenced sample: peripheral blood. The receptor set was obtained from a woman aged 40-49 years with COVID-19, enrolled during active disease.

This chain links TRBV28 with TRBJ2-7; a possible D gene is TRBD1 (5 bases). CDR1 and CDR2 (germline): MDHEN, SYDVKM. Trimming took 6 bases from V and 2 from J, leaving 20 bases between them. The length of the CDR3 is 16 residues. CDR3 residues: CASSPSSDNRPYEQYF. For the CDR3, the DNA is TGTGCCAGCAGCCCCTCCTCGGACAATCGCCCCTACGAGCAGTACTTC.

V usage is TRBV19 and J usage is TRBJ1-4; 9 bases align to TRBD1. V was pared by 5 bases and J by 7 bases, with 8 bases of the junction left unmatched. The CDR3 extends over 15 amino acids. Per the germline V gene, CDR1 is LNHDA and CDR2 is SQIVND (reference sequence). The CDR3 DNA is TGTGCCAGTAGTGTGTCCGGGACAGGGCGTGAAAAACTGTTTTTT. Encoded protein: CASSVSGTGREKLFF. The full variable domain, in which reference TRBV19 and TRBJ1-4 provide the parts outside the CDR3, is DGGITQSPKYLFRKEGQNVTLSCEQNLNHDAMYWYRQDPGQGLRLIYYSQIVNDFQKGDIAEGYSVSREKKESFPLTVTSAQKNPTAFYLCASSVSGTGREKLFFGSGTQLSVL.

In regard to this clone: The junction departs from the called germline gene at one end, perhaps through a read error. This rearrangement joins TRBV7-7 to TRBJ2-5; 7 nucleotides agree with TRBD1. Germline V gives CDR1 SSHAT, CDR2 FNYEAQ (reference sequence). CDR3 length: 15 amino acids. CDR3 protein: CASSLAWTGQETQYF. CDR3 sequence (DNA): TGTGCTAGCAGCTTAGCGTGGACAGGACAAGAGACCCAGTACTTC.

This clone has a single count. V usage is TRBV4-3 and J usage is TRBJ1-4; 7 nucleotides line up with TRBD1. This CDR3 is built from 16 residues. Germline CDR1 is LGHNA and CDR2 is YSLEER. Unmatched junction bases numbered 8, after V lost 4 bases and J lost 3 bases. CDR3: CASSLLRQGANEKLFF. CDR3 bases: TGCGCCAGCAGCCTCCTCCGACAGGGAGCTAATGAAAAACTGTTTTTT.

The CDR3 DNA sequence: TGTGCCGTCGGACTGGACTCTGGAAACACCATATATTTT. Protein product: CAVGLDSGNTIYF. The chain uses TRBV5-4 and TRBJ1-3; no clear D. V was cut by 10 bases and J by 0 bases, with 11 bases left in between. The length of the CDR3 is 13 residues. The germline V gene encodes CDR1 SGHNT and CDR2 YYREEE (reference sequence).

V gene TRBV28 combines with J gene TRBJ2-3; perhaps TRBD1 as D (6 bases). CDR3 length equals 11 residues. Trimming stripped 10 bases from V and 5 bases from J, with 10 bases between. CDR1 and CDR2 (germline): MDHEN, SYDVKM. The CDR3 region is CATLGGDTQYF. For the CDR3, the DNA is TGTGCCACACTAGGGGGAGATACGCAGTATTTT. The full variable domain, completed using reference TRBV28 and TRBJ2-3, is DVKVTQSSRYLVKRTGEKVFLECVQDMDHENMFWYRQDPGLGLRLIYFSYDVKMKEKGDIPEGYSVSREKKERFSLILESASTNQTSMYLCATLGGDTQYFGPGTRLTVL.

The V and J genes are TRBV29-1 and TRBJ2-1, with D possibly matching TRBD2 (5 bases). CDR1 and CDR2 from the germline V gene are SQVTM and ANQGSEA. This CDR3 is built from 12 residues. The germline V and J ends were trimmed by 2 bases and 8 bases, with 10 bases remaining between them. The CDR3 spells CSVETRSHEQFF. DNA for the CDR3: TGCAGCGTTGAAACTAGAAGCCATGAGCAGTTCTTC.

CDR3 DNA: TGTGCCAGCAGCTTACAGGGGGCCGTCTATGGCTACACCTTC. Amino acids: CASSLQGAVYGYTF. The V gene is TRBV7-2, the J gene TRBJ1-2, with TRBD1 matching over 8 bases. The V gene end was trimmed by 2 bases and the J gene end by 4 bases; junction bases not matched to a gene: 3. This CDR3 region has 14 residues. CDR1 and CDR2 (germline): SGHTA, FQGNSA. The full variable domain, rest sourced from reference TRBV7-2 and TRBJ1-2, is GAGVSQSPSNKVTEKGKDVELRCDPISGHTALYWYRQSLGQGLEFLIYFQGNSAPDKSGLPSDRFSAERTGGSVSTLTIQRTQQEDSAVYLCASSLQGAVYGYTFGSGTRLTVV.

This clone was counted a single time. This chain joins TRBV28 and TRBJ2-7; D is undetermined. V dropped 6 bases and J dropped 4 bases, with 10 bases sitting between them. The length of the CDR3 is 12 residues. Germline CDR1 MDHEN, CDR2 SYDVKM. The DNA of the CDR3 is TGTGCCAGCAGAGAGAGTACTTACGAGCAGTACTTC. Protein: CASRESTYEQYF. The complete variable domain, with remaining parts taken from reference TRBV28 and TRBJ2-7, reads DVKVTQSSRYLVKRTGEKVFLECVQDMDHENMFWYRQDPGLGLRLIYFSYDVKMKEKGDIPEGYSVSREKKERFSLILESASTNQTSMYLCASRESTYEQYFGPGTRLTVT.

The chain is built from TRBV6-2 or TRBV6-3 and TRBJ2-1; TRBD2 agrees at 7 bases. This CDR3 is 16 amino acids long. Germline CDR1 reads MNHEY; CDR2 reads SVGEGT. With 2 bases clipped from V and 4 bases from J, the junction kept 8 bases outside the gene matches. This CDR3 reads CASSYPGLEPYNEQFF. For the CDR3, the DNA is TGTGCCAGCAGTTACCCCGGACTAGAGCCTTACAATGAGCAGTTCTTC.

This chain connects TRBV19 to TRBJ2-2; D might be TRBD2 (7 bases). The CDR3 extends over 14 amino acids. Per the germline V gene, CDR1 is LNHDA and CDR2 is SQIVND (reference sequence). V shed 10 bases and J shed 5 bases, with 17 bases lying between them. CDR3 DNA: TGTGCCACCACATGGGCGGGGGCTACCGGGGAGCTGTTTTTT. This gives the protein CATTWAGATGELFF.